The next 6 T cell receptor beta chains were all read from a single sample in a study of monozygotic twins with cystic fibrosis. The data were produced by immunoSEQ multiplex PCR, yet TCRdb's version contains in-frame clones alone and is incomplete. The sample contains around 9,100 clones, 98% of which appear only once. The specimen was blood. The receptor source for this set is a girl aged 2-10 years with cystic fibrosis.

A single count supports this clone. This chain joins TRBV2 and TRBJ2-5; TRBD2 matches at 10 bases. The trim removed 6 bases at V and 5 bases at J, leaving 12 bases unmatched. CDR1 is SNHLY, CDR2 FYNNEI, per germline. CDR3 length equals 16 residues. For the CDR3, the DNA is TGTGCCAGCAGAAGGACTAGCGGTTATAAGAGGGAGACCCAGTACTTC. Protein: CASRRTSGYKRETQYF.

V is TRBV4-2 and J is TRBJ2-2; D might be TRBD1 (5 bases). The CDR3 consists of 17 residues. The germline V and J ends were trimmed by 1 base and 0 bases, with 12 bases remaining between them. Germline assignment: CDR1 LGHNA and CDR2 YNFKEQ. The CDR3 spells CASSQAPAGTNTGELFF. DNA of the CDR3: TGTGCCAGCAGCCAAGCCCCGGCAGGGACGAACACCGGGGAGCTGTTTTTT.

The V and J genes are TRBV29-1 and TRBJ1-2; tentatively, D is TRBD1 (6 bases). CDR1 is SQVTM, CDR2 ANQGSEA, per germline. V shed 0 bases and J shed 4 bases, with 18 bases lying between them. CDR3 length: 16 residues. In DNA, the CDR3 is TGCAGCGTTGAAGACCCCCGACGCGGGGGCGCCTATGGCTACACCTTC. Translation: CSVEDPRRGGAYGYTF.

The gene calls are TRBV27 and TRBJ2-1; the match to TRBD2 covers 10 bases. CDR1 and CDR2 (germline): MNHEY, SMNVEV (reference sequence). V gave up 7 bases and J gave up 6 bases; unmatched junction bases: 3. CDR3 length equals 13 residues. The CDR3: CASTSGRINEQFF. CDR3 DNA: TGTGCCAGCACTAGCGGGAGAATCAATGAGCAGTTCTTC.

The V gene is TRBV7-2, the J gene TRBJ2-7; 7 positions agree with TRBD2. This CDR3 spans 15 amino acids. The ends lost 1 base at V and 3 bases at J; junction bases unmatched: 6. CDR1 is SGHTA, CDR2 FQGNSA, per germline. The CDR3 DNA sequence: TGTGCCAGCAGCTTAGGAACGGGACTAAACTACGAGCAGTACTTC. This sequence encodes CASSLGTGLNYEQYF.

The V call is TRBV2, the J call TRBJ2-4; D is perhaps TRBD1 (6 bases). The CDR3 is 14 amino acids. Trimming cost V 6 bases and J 0 bases, with 9 bases left between them. In germline, CDR1 is SNHLY, CDR2 FYNNEI. CDR3 residues: CASRPGVAKNIQYF. CDR3 bases: TGTGCCAGCAGGCCAGGGGTAGCCAAAAACATTCAGTACTTC.